Each of the 4 T cell receptor beta chains below was sequenced from the same sample in a study of CD8+CD57+ T cells in acquired aplastic anemia. TCR beta VDJ and CDR3 were profiled, and genomic DNA was the template. TCRdb used MiXCR to reprocess the reads, holding one entry per CDR3 protein. In the table there are approximately 380,000 distinct CDR3 sequences, 55% to 70% of which are singletons. The specimen was sorted CD4+, CD8+, or CD8+CD57+ T cells (not recorded which) from PBMCs. The receptors shown here come from a human donor in good health, serving as a control.

V usage is TRBV30 and J usage is TRBJ1-5, with TRBD1 matching 9 bases. The CDR3 is 16 amino acids. Germline V gives CDR1 GTSNPN, CDR2 SVGIG (reference sequence). V dropped 1 base and J dropped 0; count of bases not matched to a gene: 4. CDR3 amino acids: CAWSGTGVYSNQPQHF. CDR3 DNA: TGTGCCTGGAGTGGGACAGGGGTCTATAGCAATCAGCCCCAGCATTTT. The full variable domain, rest sourced from reference TRBV30 and TRBJ1-5, is SQTIHQWPATLVQPVGSPLSLECTVEGTSNPNLYWYRQAAGRGLQLLFYSVGIGQISSEVPQNLSASRPQDRQFILSSKKLLLSDSGFYLCAWSGTGVYSNQPQHFGDGTRLSIL.

On this clonotype itself: This may be a read error, as it is one base from a much larger clone. This sequence joins TRBV24-1 and TRBJ1-2; a possible D gene is TRBD1 (6 bases). The CDR3 length is 14 residues. Trimming removed 7 bases from V and 7 bases from J, with 18 bases in between. Germline V gene sequence: CDR1 KGHDR, CDR2 SFDVKD. The CDR3: CATRSGGTRGGYTF. The CDR3 DNA follows: TGTGCCACCAGGTCCGGGGGGACCAGGGGTGGCTACACCTTC.

This chain joins TRBV20-1 and TRBJ2-3; 8 bases line up with TRBD2. This CDR3 is built from 16 residues. The germline gives CDR1 DFQATT, CDR2 SNEGSKA (reference sequence). J gave up 6 bases and V 1 base, and 12 bases lay outside the gene matches. The CDR3 bases are TGCAGTGCTAGAGTGGGGACTAGGGCGGGGTCTGATACGCAGTATTTT. This translates into CSARVGTRAGSDTQYF.

A word on this clonotype: This could be a read error, since a much larger clone is one nucleotide away. The chain recombines TRBV6-1 with TRBJ2-5; 9 nucleotides agree with TRBD1. CDR3 length: 16 residues. The V gene's germline CDR1 is MNHNS and CDR2 SASEGT. V was pared by 8 bases and J by 5 bases, with 15 bases of the junction left unmatched. CDR3 nucleotide sequence: TGTGCCAGCCGTTACCCGGGACAGGGTCCTGCCGAGACCCAGTACTTC. Translating gives CASRYPGQGPAETQYF.